This is a list of T cell receptor beta chains from one sample in a study of blood T cell repertoires in COVID-19. The repertoire was sequenced with immunoSEQ multiplex PCR; TCRdb's copy has only in-frame clones and lacks some. The sample yields around 400,000 clones, roughly four fifths seen once. The specimen was PBMCs or T cells enriched from blood (not recorded which). The origin of the receptors is a woman aged 45-65 years who had recovered from COVID-19. CDR3s include the opening cysteine and the closing phenylalanine or tryptophan. The D gene is left open where the match is weak.

V: TRBV3-1/TRBV3-2
D: TRBD2
J: TRBJ2-5
CDR3: CASSHARRTGGVETQYF

V: TRBV11-2
D: TRBD2
J: TRBJ2-1
CDR3: CASSLLGGGTHNEQFF

V: TRBV18
D: TRBD1
J: TRBJ2-5
CDR3: CASSPGQGRETQYF

V: TRBV12-3/TRBV12-4
D: -
J: TRBJ2-2
CDR3: CASSTSSSGELFF

V: TRBV5-6
D: TRBD1
J: TRBJ1-2
CDR3: CASSFRTGVYGYTF

V: TRBV7-2
D: TRBD1
J: TRBJ2-1
CDR3: CASRPHAGQVSSYNEQFF

V: TRBV7-3
D: TRBD1
J: TRBJ1-6
CDR3: CASSYLGTGNNSPLHF

V: TRBV19
D: TRBD1
J: TRBJ1-4
CDR3: CASTRDRGPPEGKLFF

V: TRBV5-1
D: -
J: TRBJ2-7
CDR3: CASTPSPSTYEQYF

V: TRBV7-9
D: -
J: TRBJ1-1
CDR3: CASSSRGDMNTEAFF

V: TRBV7-6
D: -
J: TRBJ1-1
CDR3: CASSPLGGVYEAFF

V: TRBV18
D: TRBD1
J: TRBJ1-6
CDR3: CASSPLPGQSSSYNSPLHF

V: TRBV27
D: TRBD2
J: TRBJ2-5
CDR3: CASSRLGTSQETQYF

V: TRBV6-5
D: TRBD1
J: TRBJ2-2
CDR3: CASSAGTGATGELFF

V: TRBV19
D: -
J: TRBJ1-5
CDR3: CASSIRTGNSNQPQHF

V: TRBV7-9
D: -
J: TRBJ2-7
CDR3: CASSARGPSYEQYF

V: TRBV7-9
D: TRBD1
J: TRBJ2-7
CDR3: CASSPGQGVYEQYF

V: TRBV10-3
D: -
J: TRBJ2-7
CDR3: CAISVEEDAYEQYF

V: TRBV5-6
D: TRBD2
J: TRBJ2-4
CDR3: CASSPAGGGNIQYF

V: TRBV27
D: TRBD1
J: TRBJ2-5
CDR3: CASSKTGGWQETQYF

V: TRBV6-5
D: -
J: TRBJ2-5
CDR3: CASRKGGWETQYF

V: TRBV11-2
D: -
J: TRBJ2-2
CDR3: CASSFQGSGELFF

V: TRBV7-9
D: TRBD1
J: TRBJ1-4
CDR3: CASSPTGGAGEKLFF

V: TRBV7-2
D: TRBD1
J: TRBJ1-2
CDR3: CASSLRGHRGYGYTF

V: TRBV27
D: -
J: TRBJ1-2
CDR3: CASSPTGSIGLGGYTF

V: TRBV28
D: TRBD1
J: TRBJ2-7
CDR3: CASSLFDPGTGIYEQYF

V: TRBV19
D: -
J: TRBJ2-1
CDR3: CASMDSTLGPEQFF

V: TRBV19
D: TRBD1
J: TRBJ1-3
CDR3: CASSLTTGASGNTIYF

V: TRBV6-2/TRBV6-3
D: -
J: TRBJ1-1
CDR3: CASSYSPGKTEAFF

V: TRBV28
D: -
J: TRBJ1-4
CDR3: CASSSPQVAGEKLFF

V: TRBV6-1
D: TRBD1
J: TRBJ1-1
CDR3: CASSEQGMGVFTEAFF

V: TRBV5-1
D: TRBD1
J: TRBJ2-2
CDR3: CASSLQGADTGELFF

V: TRBV3-1/TRBV3-2
D: -
J: TRBJ2-1
CDR3: CASSQAYGGNEQFF

V: TRBV5-1
D: TRBD1
J: TRBJ1-2
CDR3: CASSPGQEPYGYTF

V: TRBV7-8
D: -
J: TRBJ2-5
CDR3: CASSLTEDRTDQETQYF

V: TRBV11-3
D: TRBD1
J: TRBJ2-3
CDR3: CASSLGQGPDTQYF

V: TRBV19
D: TRBD1
J: TRBJ2-3
CDR3: CASSTGGGVGRDTQYF

V: TRBV20-1
D: -
J: TRBJ1-5
CDR3: CSARDWEGQHF

V: TRBV7-9
D: -
J: TRBJ2-5
CDR3: CASSALTRERQETQYF

V: TRBV27
D: TRBD1
J: TRBJ1-2
CDR3: CASSSDTGAYGYTF

V: TRBV29-1
D: -
J: TRBJ1-6
CDR3: CSVALTGDNSPLHF

V: TRBV2
D: TRBD1
J: TRBJ1-5
CDR3: CASRETGSGVRQPQHF

V: TRBV27
D: TRBD1
J: TRBJ2-2
CDR3: CASSPWTGVNTGELFF

V: TRBV19
D: TRBD1
J: TRBJ2-1
CDR3: CASSITGANNEQFF

V: TRBV19
D: TRBD1
J: TRBJ1-3
CDR3: CASSIERGTVTGNTIYF

V: TRBV5-1
D: -
J: TRBJ1-3
CDR3: CASSGAASSGNTIYF

V: TRBV5-1
D: -
J: TRBJ1-3
CDR3: CASSSRSGNTIYF

V: TRBV5-1
D: -
J: TRBJ2-3
CDR3: CASSFSTYTQYF

V: TRBV12-3/TRBV12-4
D: -
J: TRBJ1-2
CDR3: CASSFGGGYGYTF

V: TRBV5-4
D: TRBD1
J: TRBJ1-4
CDR3: CASSPGQVGTNEKLFF

V: TRBV19
D: -
J: TRBJ1-3
CDR3: CASSKYGIWSGNTIYF

V: TRBV7-2
D: TRBD1
J: TRBJ2-1
CDR3: CASSLLGTGSRDEQFF

V: TRBV3-1/TRBV3-2
D: TRBD2
J: TRBJ2-1
CDR3: CASRGLASYNEQFF

V: TRBV12-3/TRBV12-4
D: -
J: TRBJ2-2
CDR3: CATLTTGELFF

V: TRBV9
D: TRBD1
J: TRBJ2-7
CDR3: CASSVIDDRGEQYF

V: TRBV27
D: -
J: TRBJ1-1
CDR3: CASSNRAEGTEAFF

V: TRBV10-3
D: -
J: TRBJ1-1
CDR3: CAISDRAGRPNTEAFF

V: TRBV30
D: -
J: TRBJ1-1
CDR3: CAWSVFGGGGEAFF

V: TRBV30
D: -
J: TRBJ1-1
CDR3: CAWETGGGRTEAFF